This T cell receptor beta chain came from a study of T cells in Graves' hyperthyroidism and ophthalmopathy. Researchers amplified the TCR beta CDR3 regions from RNA transcripts. HTBI primers were used for first-round RT-PCR of the TCR CDR3. TCRdb reanalysed the multiplex PCR reads using MiXCR and keeps one entry per CDR3 protein. This table has about 840,000 distinct CDR3 sequences, 38% appearing once. The germline CDR1 and CDR2 sequences are SEHNR and FQNEAQ (reference sequence). The length of the CDR3 is 17 residues. Trimming took 5 bases from V and 2 from J, leaving 21 bases between them. Newly diagnosed patients aged 18 to 65 had hyperthyroidism of under 2 months' duration.

The TCR was taken from a young man with Graves' hyperthyroidism. The chain employs TRBV7-9 and TRBJ1-1; D unresolved. The specimen sequenced was blood. As DNA, the CDR3 is TGTGCCAGCAGCCGAATTGCGGGCGGTGAGCGTAACACTGAAGCTTTCTTT. It codes for CASSRIAGGERNTEAFF.